This is a list of T cell receptor beta chains from one sample in a study of blood T cell repertoires in COVID-19. Measured with immunoSEQ multiplex PCR; TCRdb has only the in-frame clones, and not every one. Altogether 250,000 to 300,000 clones are present, about 88% being singletons, with the ten largest covering around 0.99%. The sample consisted of peripheral blood. These receptors were obtained from a woman in her thirties or forties who had recovered from COVID-19. Each CDR3 is given with its conserved first and last residue. A D gene is named only where the DNA matches it firmly. Clone sizes are given selectively: once, few, many, or a class where the clone is expanded.

v_gene	j_gene	d_gene	abundance	CDR3nt	CDR3aa
TRBV7-8	TRBJ2-5	NA	NA	TGTGCCAGCAGCTTAGGGGCCACGGGGGAGACCCAGTACTTC	CASSLGATGETQYF
TRBV10-2	TRBJ1-5	TRBD1	NA	TGCGCCAGCACCCCGGACAGGGGACCCCCGTGGGCCCAGCATTTT	CASTPDRGPPWAQHF
TRBV11-2	TRBJ1-5	TRBD1	NA	TGTGCCAGCAGCTTACAGACAGGGTATTCCAATCAGCCCCAGCATTTT	CASSLQTGYSNQPQHF
TRBV7-8	TRBJ2-1	TRBD2	NA	TGTGCCAGCAGCTTAGCGTCGGCTAGCGGCTACAATGAGCAGTTCTTC	CASSLASASGYNEQFF
TRBV11-2	TRBJ2-2	NA	few	TGTGCCAGCAGCCTGCTAAGAGGAACCGGGGAGCTGTTTTTT	CASSLLRGTGELFF
TRBV19	TRBJ1-5	TRBD1	NA	TGTGCCAGTAGTGGCCCGACAGGGGGTAACCAGCCCCGGCATTTT	CASSGPTGGNQPRHF
TRBV5-1	TRBJ2-1	TRBD1	NA	TGCGCCAGCAGCCATGGACAGGGGCCGCACAATGAGCAGTTCTTC	CASSHGQGPHNEQFF
TRBV4-1	TRBJ1-5	NA	NA	TGCGCCAGCAGCCAAGGGACACCTAGCAATCAGCCCCAGCATTTT	CASSQGTPSNQPQHF
TRBV6-1	TRBJ1-2	NA	NA	TGTGCCAGCAGTGAAGTGGGGGCATCTAACTATGGCTACACCTTC	CASSEVGASNYGYTF
TRBV18	TRBJ2-3	NA	NA	TGTGCCAGCTCACTCAATGCGGATACGCAGTATTTT	CASSLNADTQYF
TRBV10-3	TRBJ1-2	NA	NA	TGTGCCGCAACAGGTACTAACTATGGCTACACCTTC	CAATGTNYGYTF
TRBV7-2	TRBJ1-1	NA	NA	TGTGCCAGCAGCTTAGTGGCGGGGTCGAACACTGAAGCTTTCTTT	CASSLVAGSNTEAFF
TRBV30	TRBJ1-1	NA	NA	TGTGCCTGGAGTGTAAGTCGGGAGGGTCGTGGTTTCTTT	CAWSVSREGRGFF
TRBV21-1	TRBJ2-5	NA	NA	TGTGCCAGCAGCAAACGGGGGGCTAGCGGGAAACCCCAAGAGACCCAGTACTTC	CASSKRGASGKPQETQYF
TRBV7-2	TRBJ1-1	NA	NA	TGTGCCAGCAGCCCAGTGGGGTGGGGCGCTGAAGCTTTCTTT	CASSPVGWGAEAFF
TRBV7-2	TRBJ2-2	TRBD2	once	TGTGCCAGCAGCGCAAGACTAGCGGGAGCTACGAACACCGGGGAGCTGTTTTTT	CASSARLAGATNTGELFF
TRBV7-2	TRBJ1-1	TRBD1	NA	TGTGCCAGCACCTCAGGGGGTGCCCTTCTCGGAGCTTTCTTT	CASTSGGALLGAFF